The 22 T cell receptor beta chains below come from one sample, sequenced in a study of molecular identifiers for immune sequencing clone quantification. TCRdb re-derived calls from the PCR reads in MiXCR, one entry per CDR3 protein. The sample has nearly 650,000 distinct CDR3 sequences, over 25% seen once; the top ten hold about 0.81%. The source material was naive CD8+ T cells from blood, with Jurkat cell RNA spiked in. This sample's subset: FACS-sorted CD8+CD4-CCR7+CD45RA+ naive T cells. The receptor set was obtained from a human donor in good health. Some libraries in this study had Jurkat cell RNA spiked in.

Concerning this clonotype itself: A read error may account for a junction end that differs from germline. This chain uses TRBV13 with TRBJ2-3; D is possibly TRBD2 (6 bases). In germline, CDR1 is PRHDT, CDR2 FYEKMQ (reference sequence). This CDR3 region has 15 residues. The CDR3 spells CASSLAGREADTQCF. As DNA, the CDR3 is TGTGCCAGCAGCTTAGCGGGCAGGGAGGCAGATACGCAGTGTTTT.

To note about this clonotype: A read error may be the cause here, since a much bigger clone is one base away. V is TRBV9 and J is TRBJ2-3, with D hard to call. CDR3 length: 13 amino acids. The germline gives CDR1 SGDLS, CDR2 YYNGEE. CDR3 loop: CTSSSMSTDTQYF. The CDR3, as DNA: TGTACCAGCAGCTCCATGAGCACAGATACGCAGTATTTT.

The gene calls are TRBV12-3 or TRBV12-4 and TRBJ2-3; 7 bases are shared with TRBD2. CDR3 length equals 21 residues. V shed 5 bases, J shed 1 base, and the junction held 24 bases outside the gene matches. CDR3 loop: CASSPVTETASREDGTDTQYF. Here the CDR3 DNA reads TGTGCCAGCAGTCCCGTAACTGAAACCGCTAGCCGGGAGGACGGCACAGATACGCAGTATTTT.

This clonotype was seen only a few times. The genes are TRBV20-1 and TRBJ1-5, with TRBD1 identical over 9 bases. The CDR3 runs to 14 residues. V gave up 6 bases and J gave up 6 bases; unmatched junction bases: 9. Germline V CDR1 and CDR2: DFQATT, SNEGSKA (reference sequence). CDR3 amino acids: CSAPDRGYGQPQHF. CDR3 bases: TGCAGTGCGCCGGACAGGGGTTACGGTCAGCCCCAGCATTTT.

Turning to this clonotype: This may arise from a read error, as a much more abundant clone is one base away. Given the absence of the conserved phenylalanine or tryptophan at the CDR3 end, a read error is likely. This chain connects TRBV7-6 to TRBJ2-3, with TRBD2 matching over 7 bases. Germline CDR1 SGHVS, CDR2 FNYEAQ. The CDR3 length is 16 residues. J gave up 0 bases and V 1 base, and 4 bases lay outside the gene matches. CDR3 amino acids: CASSLVWGLSTDTQYV. CDR3 sequence (DNA): TGTGCCAGCAGCTTAGTATGGGGACTAAGCACAGATACGCAGTATGTT.

This clonotype has a handful of counts. The DNA of the CDR3 is TGTGCCAGCAGCCACTCTTTACTAATCTACGAGCAGTACTTC. Amino acid sequence: CASSHSLLIYEQYF. The chain carries TRBV14 and TRBJ2-7; D not certain. The CDR3 runs 14 residues. CDR1 is SGHDN and CDR2 is FVKESK in the germline V gene. V was pared by 3 bases and J by 3 bases, with 12 bases between. Full variable domain (missing parts from reference TRBV14 and TRBJ2-7): EAGVTQFPSHSVIEKGQTVTLRCDPISGHDNLYWYRRVMGKEIKFLLHFVKESKQDESGMPNNRFLAERTGGTYSTLKVQPAELEDSGVYFCASSHSLLIYEQYFGPGTRLTVT.

V usage is TRBV19 and J usage is TRBJ1-4, with a weak D call TRBD1 (5 bases). Trimming removed 4 bases from V and 4 bases from J, with 13 bases in between. Germline V lookup: CDR1 LNHDA, CDR2 SQIVND (reference sequence). CDR3 length equals 15 residues. The CDR3 region has the DNA TGTGCCAGTAGTAATTCAGGGTCGATTAATGAAAAACTGTTTTTT. This encodes CASSNSGSINEKLFF.

The chain is built from TRBV4-3 and TRBJ1-2; 10 positions match TRBD1. This CDR3 spans 15 amino acids. Germline lookup yields CDR1 LGHNA and CDR2 YSLEER. V was pared by 1 base and J by 2 bases, with 1 base of the junction left unmatched. CDR3 protein: CASSQGDRGNYGYTF. CDR3 DNA sequence: TGCGCCAGCAGCCAAGGGGACAGGGGCAACTATGGCTACACCTTC.

This clonotype occurred a few times. The CDR3 loop reads CASMSGPGRSYEQYF. In DNA form, the CDR3 reads TGTGCCAGCATGAGTGGGCCAGGGAGGTCCTACGAGCAGTACTTC. The chain joins TRBV6-5 to TRBJ2-7; D might be TRBD2 (6 bases). Trimming shortened V by 7 bases and J by 1 base, and 17 bases separated the two germline ends. The V gene's germline CDR1 is MNHEY and CDR2 SVGAGI. The CDR3 runs 15 residues.

As for this clonotype: It is likely a read error, because the conserved phenylalanine at the end of the CDR3 is missing. J is TRBJ2-2 and V is TRBV29-1; 10 positions agree with TRBD1. Germline V gene sequence: CDR1 SQVTM, CDR2 ANQGSEA. This CDR3 contains 13 residues. The CDR3 is CSAGTGDTGELFC. The CDR3 coding sequence is TGCAGCGCAGGGACAGGGGACACCGGAGAGCTGTTTTGT.

This clonotype was counted at least ten times. One junction end disagrees with the germline gene, perhaps due to a read error. The genes are TRBV29-1 and TRBJ2-7, with a weak D call TRBD1 (6 bases). CDR1 is SQVTM and CDR2 is ANQGSEA in the germline V gene. This CDR3 contains 12 residues. The CDR3 loop reads CSAEQGAYEQYF. Written as DNA, the CDR3 is TGCAGCGCTGAACAGGGTGCCTACGAGCAGTACTTC.

This clonotype was recorded many times. The V gene is TRBV15, the J gene TRBJ2-5; 10 bases are shared with TRBD1. Germline lookup yields CDR1 LNHNV and CDR2 YYDKDF (reference sequence). The CDR3 has 15 residues. Unmatched junction bases numbered 10, after V lost 9 bases and J lost 3 bases. CDR3 amino acids: CATTYSGQGEETQYF. The CDR3 nucleotides are TGTGCCACTACCTATAGCGGACAGGGGGAAGAGACCCAGTACTTC.

As regards this clonotype: A read error is possible here, since a much larger clone lies one base away. The J gene is TRBJ1-5, the V gene TRBV4-3; D gene unclear. This CDR3 is built from 17 residues. Germline lookup yields CDR1 LGHNA and CDR2 YSLEER. Trimming stripped 0 bases from V and 5 bases from J, with 17 bases between. In DNA form, the CDR3 reads TGCGCCAGCAGCCAAGATGTATTTCAGAGCATGGATCAGCCCCAGCATTTT. Its translation: CASSQDVFQSMDQPQHF.

This clonotype has a count of ten or more. J is TRBJ1-5 and V is TRBV12-3 or TRBV12-4; the D is unclear. This CDR3 is 12 amino acids long. V lost 2 bases and J lost 5, with 4 bases in between. CDR3 protein: CASSLIDQPQHF. Here the CDR3 DNA reads TGTGCCAGCAGTTTAATCGATCAGCCCCAGCATTTT.

This clonotype showed up just a few times. This chain joins TRBV28 and TRBJ2-7; 12 bases are a match to TRBD2. This CDR3 has 15 amino acids. Germline assignment: CDR1 MDHEN and CDR2 SYDVKM. J gave up 7 bases and V 5 bases, and 9 bases lay outside the gene matches. CDR3 sequence: CASSPRLAGVREQYF. The CDR3 nucleotides read TGTGCCAGCAGTCCCCGACTAGCGGGGGTGAGGGAGCAGTACTTC. The whole variable domain, remainder taken from reference TRBV28 and TRBJ2-7, is DVKVTQSSRYLVKRTGEKVFLECVQDMDHENMFWYRQDPGLGLRLIYFSYDVKMKEKGDIPEGYSVSREKKERFSLILESASTNQTSMYLCASSPRLAGVREQYFGPGTRLTVT.

This chain connects TRBV4-1 to TRBJ2-3; TRBD2 agrees at 11 bases. Germline lookup yields CDR1 MGHRA and CDR2 YSYEKL. V shed 0 bases, J shed 0 bases, and the junction held 11 bases outside the gene matches. The CDR3 extends over 20 amino acids. The CDR3 bases are TGCGCCAGCAGCCAAGAGGTGGTAGCGGGGGGGAAGTGGAGCACAGATACGCAGTATTTT. Translated, it gives CASSQEVVAGGKWSTDTQYF.

This clonotype was found many times. The rearrangement links TRBV5-8 to TRBJ2-6; D might be TRBD1 or TRBD2, each matching 5 bases. V was cut by 4 bases and J by 2 bases, with 13 bases left in between. From germline, CDR1 is SGHTS and CDR2 YDEGEE. There are 16 residues in the CDR3. The CDR3 DNA is TGTGCCAGCAGCCAAGGACGGGGCCCTGGGGCCAACGTCCTGACTTTC. Its protein is CASSQGRGPGANVLTF.

A word on this clonotype: This could be a read error, since a much larger clone is one nucleotide away. The chain joins TRBV28 to TRBJ2-1, with D uncertain. Germline lookup yields CDR1 MDHEN and CDR2 SYDVKM. CDR3 length equals 12 residues. CDR3 residues: CASSFRVNGQFF. The DNA for the CDR3 is TGTGCCAGCAGTTTTAGGGTAAATGGGCAGTTCTTC. The full variable domain, rest sourced from reference TRBV28 and TRBJ2-1, is DVKVTQSSRYLVKRTGEKVFLECVQDMDHENMFWYRQDPGLGLRLIYFSYDVKMKEKGDIPEGYSVSREKKERFSLILESASTNQTSMYLCASSFRVNGQFFGPGTRLTVL.

The chain employs TRBV11-2 and TRBJ1-1; D is uncertain. Germline V CDR1 and CDR2: SGHAT, FQNNGV. CDR3 length: 16 amino acids. V was shortened by 0 bases and J by 6 bases, with 17 bases between the two germline ends. The CDR3 DNA sequence: TGTGCCAGCAGCTTAGAGTTTGGAGGCGGCCCGTCTGAAGCTTTCTTT. As protein: CASSLEFGGGPSEAFF.

This clonotype was seen many times. This chain uses TRBV7-9 with TRBJ2-7, with D perhaps matching TRBD1 (5 bases). The CDR3 extends over 16 amino acids. Germline V CDR1 and CDR2: SEHNR, FQNEAQ (reference sequence). Trimming shortened V by 2 bases and J by 1 base, and 15 bases separated the two germline ends. This CDR3 is CASSLRPGQGSYEQYF. The CDR3 DNA reads as TGTGCCAGCAGCTTACGCCCCGGCCAGGGATCCTACGAGCAGTACTTC.

V gene TRBV19 combines with J gene TRBJ1-1; perhaps TRBD1 as D (6 bases). CDR1 and CDR2 from the germline V gene are LNHDA and SQIVND (reference sequence). There are 12 residues in the CDR3. V gave up 4 bases and J gave up 11 bases, with 14 bases separating them. The CDR3 protein is CASSKGDGVAFF. The CDR3 DNA sequence: TGTGCCAGTAGTAAGGGGGACGGTGTGGCTTTCTTT.

The chain uses TRBV9 and TRBJ1-5; D gene uncertain. The CDR3 is made up of 15 amino acids. Trimming pared 6 bases from V and 5 bases from J, leaving 18 bases between. The V gene's germline CDR1 is SGDLS and CDR2 YYNGEE. DNA for the CDR3: TGTGCCAGCACCCTAGGTACCTCGGCGGATCAGCCCCAGCATTTT. This gives the protein CASTLGTSADQPQHF.